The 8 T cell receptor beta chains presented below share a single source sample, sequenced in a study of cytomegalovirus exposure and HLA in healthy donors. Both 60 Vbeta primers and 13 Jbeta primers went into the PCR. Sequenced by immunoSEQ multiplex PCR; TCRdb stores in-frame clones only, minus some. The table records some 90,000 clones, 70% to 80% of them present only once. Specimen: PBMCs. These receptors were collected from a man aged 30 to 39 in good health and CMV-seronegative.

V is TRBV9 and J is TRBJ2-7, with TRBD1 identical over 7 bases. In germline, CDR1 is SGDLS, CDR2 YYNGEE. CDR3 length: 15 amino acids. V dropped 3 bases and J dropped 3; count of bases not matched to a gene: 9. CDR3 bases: TGTGCCAGCAGCGCACGACAGGGTGGTCTCTACGAGCAGTACTTC. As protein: CASSARQGGLYEQYF.

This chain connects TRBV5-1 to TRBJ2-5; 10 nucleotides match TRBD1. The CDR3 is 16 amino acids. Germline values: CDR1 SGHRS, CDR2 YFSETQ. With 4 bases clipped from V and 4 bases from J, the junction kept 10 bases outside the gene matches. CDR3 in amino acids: CASSPESGTGVETQYF. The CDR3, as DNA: TGCGCCAGCAGCCCAGAATCCGGGACAGGGGTAGAGACCCAGTACTTC.

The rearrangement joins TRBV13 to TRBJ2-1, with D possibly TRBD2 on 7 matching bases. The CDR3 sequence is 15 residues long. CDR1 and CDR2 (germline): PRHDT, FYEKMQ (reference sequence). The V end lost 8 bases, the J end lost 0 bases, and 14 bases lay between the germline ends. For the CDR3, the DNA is TGTGCCAGCGGGGGGGGCCGAAGCTCCTACAATGAGCAGTTCTTC. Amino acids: CASGGGRSSYNEQFF. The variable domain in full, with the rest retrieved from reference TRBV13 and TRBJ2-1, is AAGVIQSPRHLIKEKRETATLKCYPIPRHDTVYWYQQGPGQDPQFLISFYEKMQSDKGSIPDRFSAQQFSDYHSELNMSSLELGDSALYFCASGGGRSSYNEQFFGPGTRLTVL.

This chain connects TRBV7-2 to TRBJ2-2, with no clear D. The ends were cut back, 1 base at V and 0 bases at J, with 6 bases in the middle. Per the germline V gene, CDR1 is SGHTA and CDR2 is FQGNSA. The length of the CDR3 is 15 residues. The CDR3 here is CASSLVPANTGELFF. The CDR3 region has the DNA TGTGCCAGCAGCTTAGTACCAGCGAACACCGGGGAGCTGTTTTTT.

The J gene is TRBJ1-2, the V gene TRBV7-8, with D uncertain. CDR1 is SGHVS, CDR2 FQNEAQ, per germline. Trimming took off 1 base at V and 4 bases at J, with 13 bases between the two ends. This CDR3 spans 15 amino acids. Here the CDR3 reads CASSLVEQAPYGYTF. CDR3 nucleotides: TGTGCCAGCAGCTTAGTTGAGCAGGCTCCCTATGGCTACACCTTC.

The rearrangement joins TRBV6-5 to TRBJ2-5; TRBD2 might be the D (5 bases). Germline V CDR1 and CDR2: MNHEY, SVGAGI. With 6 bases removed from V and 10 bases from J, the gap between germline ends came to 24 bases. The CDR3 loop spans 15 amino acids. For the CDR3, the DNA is TGTGCCAGCAGGGACTCATCACCCGCTAATCGGGGCCAGTACTTC. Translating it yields CASRDSSPANRGQYF.

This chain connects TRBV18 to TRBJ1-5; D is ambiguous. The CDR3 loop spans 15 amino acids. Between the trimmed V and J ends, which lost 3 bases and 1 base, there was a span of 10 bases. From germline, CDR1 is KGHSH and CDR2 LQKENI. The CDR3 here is CASSPAGVSNQPQHF. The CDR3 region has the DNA TGTGCCAGCTCACCTGCAGGCGTCAGCAATCAGCCCCAGCATTTT.

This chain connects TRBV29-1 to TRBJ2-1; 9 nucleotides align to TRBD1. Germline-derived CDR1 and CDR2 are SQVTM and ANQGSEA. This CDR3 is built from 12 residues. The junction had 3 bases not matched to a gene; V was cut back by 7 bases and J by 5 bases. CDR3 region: CSGGQGNNEQFF. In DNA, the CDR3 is TGCAGCGGGGGACAGGGAAACAATGAGCAGTTCTTC.